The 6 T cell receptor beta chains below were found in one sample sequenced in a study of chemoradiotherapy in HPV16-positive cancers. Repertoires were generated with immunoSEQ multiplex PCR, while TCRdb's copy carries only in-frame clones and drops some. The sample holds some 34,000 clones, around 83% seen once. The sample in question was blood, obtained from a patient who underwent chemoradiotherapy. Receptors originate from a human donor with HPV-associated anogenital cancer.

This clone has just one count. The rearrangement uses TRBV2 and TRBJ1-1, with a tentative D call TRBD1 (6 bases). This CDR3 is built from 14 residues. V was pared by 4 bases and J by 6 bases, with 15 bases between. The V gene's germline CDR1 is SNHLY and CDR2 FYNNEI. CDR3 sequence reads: CASSGGAGNPEAFF. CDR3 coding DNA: TGTGCCAGCAGTGGGGGGGCGGGAAATCCTGAAGCTTTCTTT.

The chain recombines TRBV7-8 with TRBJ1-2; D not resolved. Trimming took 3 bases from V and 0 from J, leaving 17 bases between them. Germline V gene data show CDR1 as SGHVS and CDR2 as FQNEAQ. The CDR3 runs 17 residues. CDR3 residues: CASSFRRTGLANYGYTF. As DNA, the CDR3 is TGTGCCAGCAGCTTCAGACGGACCGGCTTAGCTAACTATGGCTACACCTTC.

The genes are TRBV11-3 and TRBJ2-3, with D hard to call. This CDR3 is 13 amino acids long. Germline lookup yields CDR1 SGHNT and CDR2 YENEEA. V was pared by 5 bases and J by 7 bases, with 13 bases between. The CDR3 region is CASSADSAHTQYF. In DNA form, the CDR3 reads TGTGCCAGCAGCGCTGACTCCGCTCATACGCAGTATTTT.

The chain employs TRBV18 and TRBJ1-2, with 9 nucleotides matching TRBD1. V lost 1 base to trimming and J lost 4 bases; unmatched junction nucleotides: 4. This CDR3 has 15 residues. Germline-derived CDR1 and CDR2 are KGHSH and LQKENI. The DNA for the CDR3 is TGTGCCAGCTCACCACGGGACAGGGATGGCTATGGCTACACCTTC. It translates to CASSPRDRDGYGYTF.

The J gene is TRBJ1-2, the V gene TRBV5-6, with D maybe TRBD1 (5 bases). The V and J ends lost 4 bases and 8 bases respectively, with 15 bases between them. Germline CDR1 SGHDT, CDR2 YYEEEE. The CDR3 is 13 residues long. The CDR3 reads CASSPGTTKGYTF. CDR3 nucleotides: TGTGCCAGCAGCCCAGGGACTACTAAGGGCTACACCTTC.

This CDR3 reads CASSLGQSNQPQHF. The CDR3 bases are TGTGCCAGCTCACTCGGACAGAGCAATCAGCCCCAGCATTTT. This chain connects TRBV18 to TRBJ1-5, with D possibly TRBD1 on 6 matching bases. Germline V gene lookup returns CDR1 KGHSH and CDR2 LQKENI. Trimming took off 4 bases at V and 1 base at J, with 8 bases between the two ends. The CDR3 is made up of 14 amino acids.